A single sample is the source of the 10 T cell receptor beta chains below, sequenced in a study of blood T cell repertoires in COVID-19. TCRdb's table, derived via immunoSEQ multiplex PCR, lists solely in-frame clones and lacks some. Of about 210,000 clones listed, approximately 85% are singletons. Sequencing used PBMCs or T cells enriched from blood (not recorded which). Receptor source: a man aged 40-50 years with acute COVID-19.

This clone was seen a handful of times. The chain couples TRBV5-1 to TRBJ2-5; 8 positions agree with TRBD1. The CDR3 runs to 16 residues. V dropped 5 bases and J dropped 4; count of bases not matched to a gene: 13. Germline V lookup: CDR1 SGHRS, CDR2 YFSETQ. CDR3 sequence (DNA): TGCGCCAGCAGACAAGACGGGACAGGTGGGCGAGAGACCCAGTACTTC. Protein: CASRQDGTGGRETQYF.

This chain links TRBV29-1 with TRBJ2-5; 8 bases are a match to TRBD2. Germline loops: CDR1 SQVTM, CDR2 ANQGSEA. This CDR3 is built from 17 residues. The ends lost 3 bases at V and 2 bases at J; junction bases unmatched: 14. CDR3: CSVDLGGRPEGQETQYF. As DNA, the CDR3 is TGCAGCGTTGATCTTGGCGGGAGGCCGGAGGGGCAAGAGACCCAGTACTTC.

This clone showed up just once. The genes are TRBV19 and TRBJ1-5; maybe TRBD1 (5 bases). Germline V lookup: CDR1 LNHDA, CDR2 SQIVND (reference sequence). The V gene lost 10 bases and the J gene lost 7 bases, with 14 bases spanning the gap. This CDR3 region has 12 residues. Written as DNA, the CDR3 is TGTGCCACCCGGGGGATGAGGCAGCCCCAGCATTTT. Translated: CATRGMRQPQHF. Full variable domain (rest looked up from reference TRBV19 and TRBJ1-5): DGGITQSPKYLFRKEGQNVTLSCEQNLNHDAMYWYRQDPGQGLRLIYYSQIVNDFQKGDIAEGYSVSREKKESFPLTVTSAQKNPTAFYLCATRGMRQPQHFGDGTRLSIL.

The gene calls are TRBV27 and TRBJ2-1; D is undetermined. The CDR3 covers 11 residues. CDR1 and CDR2 from the germline V gene are MNHEY and SMNVEV (reference sequence). V gave up 6 bases and J gave up 8 bases, with 8 bases separating them. The CDR3 here is CASSLNHEQFF. CDR3 bases: TGTGCCAGCAGCCTTAATCATGAGCAGTTCTTC.

This clone was counted once. The rearrangement links TRBV27 to TRBJ2-3; the match to TRBD2 covers 7 bases. CDR3 length: 16 residues. With 8 bases clipped from V and 6 bases from J, the junction kept 17 bases outside the gene matches. Germline CDR1 and CDR2: MNHEY and SMNVEV (reference sequence). The CDR3 nucleotides read TGTGCCAGCCATTATACGGGAGGAACTATACGGGATACGCAGTATTTT. The encoded protein is CASHYTGGTIRDTQYF.

This clone was found a few times. The J gene is TRBJ1-5, the V gene TRBV3-1 (or the pseudogene TRBV3-2); D unclear. V was trimmed by 1 base and J by 4 bases, leaving 14 bases between them. Germline-derived CDR1 and CDR2 are LGHDT and YNNKEL (reference sequence). There are 16 residues in the CDR3. The CDR3 DNA reads as TGTGCCAGCAGCCAAGGTTCGCCCGGGGAGAATCAGCCCCAGCATTTT. Encoded protein: CASSQGSPGENQPQHF.

J is TRBJ1-1 and V is TRBV11-2, with D maybe TRBD1 (5 bases). V lost 1 base to trimming and J lost 1 base, with 16 bases between them. CDR1 and CDR2 from the germline V gene are SGHAT and FQNNGV. The CDR3 length is 17 residues. DNA for the CDR3: TGTGCCAGCAGCTTAGCCCAGGGAGGGCATACGAACACTGAAGCTTTCTTT. As protein: CASSLAQGGHTNTEAFF.

The chain uses TRBV2 and TRBJ2-3; 7 nucleotides line up with TRBD1. The V segment lost 7 bases and the J segment 2 bases; nucleotides outside the gene matches: 9. The CDR3 spans 15 residues. Germline-derived CDR1 and CDR2 are SNHLY and FYNNEI. CDR3 DNA sequence: TGTGCCAGCAACAGTGACAGGGCAGCCACAGATACGCAGTATTTT. Its protein is CASNSDRAATDTQYF.

The J gene is TRBJ2-1, the V gene TRBV27, with D perhaps matching TRBD1 (6 bases). CDR1 and CDR2 from the germline V gene are MNHEY and SMNVEV (reference sequence). This CDR3 has 14 residues. Trimming removed 8 bases from V and 0 bases from J, with 11 bases in between. CDR3: CASLGTNSYNEQFF. CDR3 bases: TGTGCCAGCCTGGGGACAAACTCCTACAATGAGCAGTTCTTC.

The rearrangement joins TRBV29-1 to TRBJ1-3; 7 nucleotides agree with TRBD1. V was clipped by 7 bases and J by 4 bases; unmatched bases: 10. The length of the CDR3 is 14 residues. Germline CDR1 SQVTM, CDR2 ANQGSEA. CDR3 protein: CSALGQSMGNTIYF. The CDR3 DNA reads as TGCAGCGCATTGGGACAGAGCATGGGAAACACCATATATTTT.